This T cell receptor (beta chain) appears in the sequencing data of a study of blood T cells in healthy people across ages. The overall study: Researchers report that template switching captured about one barcoded beta molecule per two T cells.

Germline V lookup: CDR1 GTSNPN, CDR2 SVGIG (reference sequence). This CDR3 is built from 19 residues. V was cut by 0 bases and J by 2 bases, with 23 bases left in between. As to this clonotype: Its antigen is unknown.

A second 7 to 11 cycle PCR used barcoded and J-beta primers. One entry per CDR3 protein, called by TCRdb with MiXCR from the 5' RACE reads. Among around 2 million distinct CDR3 sequences, about two fifths were seen once, and the ten largest hold roughly 24%. Whole-study results and caveats: Across the age range, TCR beta diversity per million T cells fell in a roughly linear way. In the absence of known donor CMV status, changes in expanded clonotypes were possibly confounded.

The receptor was derived from a human donor in good health. The V gene is TRBV30, the J gene TRBJ2-1; no definite D call. Material: blood. The DNA of the CDR3 is TGTGCCTGGAGTGTACCAACAAGGGTGAAGGCCACCCCCTACAATGAGCAGTTCTTC. The encoded protein is CAWSVPTRVKATPYNEQFF. Full variable domain (missing parts from reference TRBV30 and TRBJ2-1): SQTIHQWPATLVQPVGSPLSLECTVEGTSNPNLYWYRQAAGRGLQLLFYSVGIGQISSEVPQNLSASRPQDRQFILSSKKLLLSDSGFYLCAWSVPTRVKATPYNEQFFGPGTRLTVL.